This T cell receptor beta chain was sequenced for a study of tumor and adjacent non-tumor tissue in lung cancer. As for the study in general: The cohort had about a dozen adenocarcinoma, 2 squamous cell and 1 small cell patients. Stage I to III disease affected 9 to 10 men and about 5 women aged about 30 to 85. Each sample yielded some 4 million productive TCRbeta reads on average. Study-wide points: Top 100 clones took a larger repertoire share in normal lung.

Three rounds of nested PCR, following a modified ARM-PCR protocol, produced the TCRbeta library. MiXCR, applied by TCRdb to the multiplex PCR reads, yields one record per CDR3 protein. The repertoire holds more than 85,000 distinct CDR3 sequences, with about 63% as singletons. As regards this clonotype: Its matching antigen is unknown. An end of the junction differs from the germline gene, which may be a read error.

This sample's RNA came from whole unsorted tissue. Distant lung tissue was collected more than 3 cm away from the tumor edge. Germline V gene sequence: CDR1 LGHNA, CDR2 YNFKEQ. The length of the CDR3 is 15 residues. V gene TRBV4-2 combines with J gene TRBJ2-7; TRBD1 matches 8 bases. This TCR was sampled from a man between 60 and 70 years old with non-small cell lung cancer. The specimen was distant non-tumor lung tissue. Here the CDR3 DNA reads TGTGCCAGCAGCCAAAACAGGGGGATATCCTACGAGCAGTATTTC. Translation: CASSQNRGISYEQYF.